This T cell receptor beta chain was obtained from a study of T cells after yellow fever vaccination. Study-level background: Each low-cell-number fraction was prepared by means of SMART-Seq v4 Ultra Low Input. Whole-study findings and limits: FACS-sorted repertoires could harbor abundant contaminating bulk-population clonotypes. Reappearance after the booster was observed for most primary-vaccination clones (roughly 97% CD4, roughly 90% CD8).

5'RACE template switching produced TCR cDNA carrying a universal primer site and UMIs. MiXCR was run by TCRdb on the 5' RACE reads, yielding one entry per CDR3 protein. The data show fewer than 350,000 distinct CDR3 sequences, with 8.7% seen just once and roughly 17% held by the top ten. Germline CDR1 reads SNHLY; CDR2 reads FYNNEI. V was cut by 4 bases and J by 2 bases, with 12 bases left in between. The CDR3 has 16 residues. For this clonotype: As yet, its antigen is unknown.

The TCR was taken from a man aged 18 to 30 who received the YFV17D yellow fever vaccine. This material consisted of PBMCs, taken on the day of the first yellow fever vaccination. The rearrangement links TRBV2 to TRBJ1-6, with D unclear. The CDR3 sequence: CASSGSTNTYNSPLHF. The CDR3 coding sequence is TGTGCCAGCAGTGGCTCGACCAACACCTATAATTCACCCCTCCACTTT.